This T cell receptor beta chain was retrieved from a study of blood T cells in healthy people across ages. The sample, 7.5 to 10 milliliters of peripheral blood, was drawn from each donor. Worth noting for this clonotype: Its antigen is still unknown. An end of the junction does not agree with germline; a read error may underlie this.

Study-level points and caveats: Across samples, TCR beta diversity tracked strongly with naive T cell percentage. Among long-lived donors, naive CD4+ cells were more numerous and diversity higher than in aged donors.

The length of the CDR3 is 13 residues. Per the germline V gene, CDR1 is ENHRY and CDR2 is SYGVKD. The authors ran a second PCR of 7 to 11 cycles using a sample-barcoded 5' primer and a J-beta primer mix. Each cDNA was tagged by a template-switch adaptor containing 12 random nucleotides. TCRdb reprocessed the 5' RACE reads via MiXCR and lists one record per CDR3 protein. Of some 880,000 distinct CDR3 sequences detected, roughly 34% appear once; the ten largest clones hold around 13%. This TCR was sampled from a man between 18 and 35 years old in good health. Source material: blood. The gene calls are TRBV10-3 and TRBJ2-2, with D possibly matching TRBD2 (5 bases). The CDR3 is CAITPAGTGKLFF. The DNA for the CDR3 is TGTGCCATCACCCCTGCTGGCACCGGGAAGCTGTTTTTT.